Detailed here is one T cell receptor (beta chain). Its antigen is as yet unknown. This sample was taken from a study of post-analysis software for immune sequencing data. Study-level information: Relapsing-remitting, secondary progressive and progressive-relapsing multiple sclerosis were all included among the disease courses.

Study results and caveats: Normalized Chao1 diversity was significantly lower in multiple sclerosis patients than in controls. A few TRBV segments occurring more often in patients than controls included TRBV5-6, TRBV5-1 and TRBV20-1. Batch-mates among the samples co-clustered strongly by F measure.

Presence of unique molecular identifiers characterized the TCR beta cDNA libraries. TCRdb recomputed calls from the PCR reads with MiXCR, one row per CDR3 protein. This table holds roughly 730,000 distinct CDR3 sequences, roughly 30% found once. The germline V gene has CDR1 MNHNY and CDR2 SVGAGI (reference sequence). The CDR3 loop spans 14 amino acids. With 6 bases removed from V and 6 bases from J, the gap between germline ends came to 15 bases. The genes are TRBV6-6 and TRBJ2-1; D could derive from TRBD1 or TRBD2 (5 bases each). The specimen was blood. This receptor was taken from a girl between 5 and 17 years old with multiple sclerosis. Written as DNA, the CDR3 is TGTGCCAGCAGGCCTGTAGGGACCCCCAATGAGCAGTTCTTC. Its protein product is CASRPVGTPNEQFF.